These 11 T cell receptor beta chains originate from one sample sequenced in a study of blood T cell repertoires in COVID-19. Repertoires were generated with immunoSEQ multiplex PCR, while TCRdb's copy carries only in-frame clones and drops some. Here the sample spans hundreds of thousands of clones, roughly 82% being singletons. Source material: peripheral blood. The receptor set was obtained from a woman aged 70-85 years with acute or convalescent COVID-19.

This clone appeared a single time. V is TRBV7-9 and J is TRBJ1-1, with TRBD1 as a possible D gene (6 bases). The germline V gene encodes CDR1 SEHNR and CDR2 FQNEAQ (reference sequence). V shed 5 bases and J shed 12 bases, with 22 bases lying between them. This CDR3 is 14 amino acids long. In nucleotides, the CDR3 is TGTGCCAGCAGCCAACGAGAGAGGGGGACGTTGTCTTTCTTT. It translates to CASSQRERGTLSFF.

The rearrangement uses TRBV5-1 and TRBJ1-5; 7 bases are shared with TRBD1. CDR1 and CDR2 (germline): SGHRS, YFSETQ. J was trimmed by 4 bases and V by 4 bases; bases with no gene match: 5. This CDR3 spans 14 amino acids. The CDR3 protein is CASSPGGTNQPQHF. Here the CDR3 DNA reads TGCGCCAGCAGCCCAGGGGGGACAAATCAGCCCCAGCATTTT. Looking up the rest from reference TRBV5-1 and TRBJ1-5 gives the full variable domain: KAGVTQTPRYLIKTRGQQVTLSCSPISGHRSVSWYQQTPGQGLQFLFEYFSETQRNKGNFPGRFSGRQFSNSRSEMNVSTLELGDSALYLCASSPGGTNQPQHFGDGTRLSIL.

The chain is built from TRBV6-5 and TRBJ1-2, with a weak D call TRBD1 (5 bases). Germline V gives CDR1 MNHEY, CDR2 SVGAGI. V lost 2 bases to trimming and J lost 7 bases, with 11 bases between them. There are 13 residues in the CDR3. The CDR3 is CASSYRERGGYTF. The CDR3 DNA sequence: TGTGCCAGCAGTTACAGGGAAAGGGGTGGCTACACCTTC.

The rearrangement links TRBV11-3 to TRBJ2-1, with 9 nucleotides matching TRBD2. The germline CDR1 and CDR2 sequences are SGHNT and YENEEA. The CDR3 loop spans 14 amino acids. Germline trimming cut 3 bases from V and 6 bases from J; bases unmatched to any gene: 3. The CDR3 reads CASSLTSGTNEQFF. CDR3 bases: TGTGCCAGCAGCTTGACTAGCGGAACCAATGAGCAGTTCTTC.

J is TRBJ1-5 and V is TRBV19; D is possibly TRBD1 (6 bases). Germline-derived CDR1 and CDR2 are LNHDA and SQIVND (reference sequence). The CDR3 is made up of 14 amino acids. Trimming shortened V by 10 bases and J by 5 bases, and 18 bases separated the two germline ends. CDR3 nucleotide sequence: TGTGCCACCCATGCTAGGGGGGGCTATCAGCCCCAGCATTTT. This encodes CATHARGGYQPQHF.

This clone has just one count. The V call is TRBV4-1, the J call TRBJ1-1; no clear D gene. Trimming removed 1 base at V and 3 bases at J, with 6 bases between. Germline assignment: CDR1 MGHRA and CDR2 YSYEKL. The length of the CDR3 is 13 residues. The CDR3: CASSQVRDTEAFF. In DNA form, the CDR3 reads TGCGCCAGCAGCCAAGTGAGGGACACTGAAGCTTTCTTT.

V usage is TRBV11-2 and J usage is TRBJ1-2; the match to TRBD1 covers 12 bases. Trimming cost V 5 bases and J 4 bases; bases outside gene matches: 8. This CDR3 contains 16 residues. Germline V gives CDR1 SGHAT, CDR2 FQNNGV. The CDR3 loop is CASSPGTGGTFYGYTF. The CDR3 coding sequence is TGTGCCAGCAGCCCCGGGACAGGGGGCACCTTCTATGGCTACACCTTC.

CDR3: CSARTGPYEQYF. As DNA, the CDR3 is TGCAGCGCTAGGACAGGGCCCTACGAGCAGTACTTC. The rearrangement uses TRBV29-1 and TRBJ2-7; 8 positions match TRBD1. Trimming at V came to 7 bases and at J to 2 bases, leaving 4 bases not matched to a gene. CDR1 and CDR2 (germline): SQVTM, ANQGSEA. There are 12 residues in the CDR3.

For the CDR3, the DNA is TGTGCCAGCAGCTTAGGCAGGGGGCTAGATACGCAGTATTTT. Protein: CASSLGRGLDTQYF. V gene TRBV7-2 combines with J gene TRBJ2-3, with 8 bases lining up with TRBD1. CDR1 is SGHTA, CDR2 FQGNSA, per germline. V lost 1 base to trimming and J lost 5 bases; unmatched junction nucleotides: 2. The CDR3 sequence is 14 residues long.

This rearrangement joins TRBV3-1 (or the pseudogene TRBV3-2) to TRBJ1-3; 11 bases align to TRBD1. This CDR3 contains 16 residues. Unmatched junction bases numbered 14, after V lost 2 bases and J lost 14 bases. The germline gives CDR1 LGHDT, CDR2 YNNKEL (reference sequence). The CDR3 region is CASSQTRGTGGDNLYF. DNA for the CDR3: TGTGCCAGCAGCCAAACTCGAGGGACAGGGGGAGATAATTTATATTTT.

The chain joins TRBV10-3 to TRBJ2-1, with D perhaps matching TRBD2 (6 bases). The germline CDR1 and CDR2 sequences are ENHRY and SYGVKD. The CDR3 is 16 residues long. Trimming shortened V by 0 bases and J by 1 base, and 10 bases separated the two germline ends. The CDR3 spells CAISESSGRSYNEQFF. The CDR3 region has the DNA TGTGCCATCAGTGAGTCCTCGGGGAGGTCCTACAATGAGCAGTTCTTC.